These 24 T cell receptor beta chains share one sample of origin, sequenced in a study of somatic mutations in cytotoxic T cells in rheumatoid arthritis. Profiled with immunoSEQ multiplex PCR; TCRdb holds only in-frame clones, not every one. This sample has around 11,000 clones, with 85% to 95% found just once. The sequencing sample was made of CD8+ T cells sorted from blood. These receptors were obtained from a woman between 18 and 30 years old with rheumatoid arthritis.

The chain recombines TRBV7-8 with TRBJ1-1; unclear D gene. The CDR3 spans 15 residues. The V end lost 5 bases, the J end lost 3 bases, and 16 bases lay between the germline ends. CDR1 and CDR2 (germline): SGHVS, FQNEAQ. CDR3 nucleotides: TGTGCCAGCAGCCCTCCGAGGGCGCTGGACACTGAAGCTTTCTTT. Protein sequence: CASSPPRALDTEAFF.

The CDR3 DNA reads TGTGCCAGCAGCGCTAGCGGGGGGCCTCTCGAGACCCAGTACTTC. Amino acids: CASSASGGPLETQYF. The chain has TRBV5-8 and TRBJ2-5, with TRBD2 matching over 11 bases. Unmatched junction bases numbered 7, after V lost 4 bases and J lost 5 bases. Germline CDR1 reads SGHTS; CDR2 reads YDEGEE. The CDR3 has 15 amino acids.

The chain recombines TRBV28 with TRBJ1-5, with 9 bases lining up with TRBD1. Germline-derived CDR1 and CDR2 are MDHEN and SYDVKM. V was clipped by 5 bases and J by 2 bases; unmatched bases: 1. The CDR3 consists of 14 residues. The CDR3 nucleotides are TGTGCCAGCAGTCGGACAGGGGGCAATCAGCCCCAGCATTTT. It yields the protein CASSRTGGNQPQHF.

V and J are TRBV4-3 and TRBJ1-6, with 10 positions matching TRBD1. Germline V gene lookup returns CDR1 LGHNA and CDR2 YSLEER. With V trimmed by 1 base and J by 7 bases, 10 bases remained unmatched. The CDR3 is 18 residues long. CDR3: CASSQAPDRGDRNSPLHF. CDR3 in DNA: TGCGCCAGCAGCCAAGCCCCGGACAGGGGGGACCGAAATTCACCCCTCCACTTT.

Concerning this clone itself: This same CDR3 is encoded by further DNA sequences in the sample. This chain uses TRBV7-9 with TRBJ1-1; tentatively, D is TRBD1 (6 bases). V lost 5 bases and J 1 base, leaving 17 bases between the germline ends. The CDR3 runs 16 residues. CDR1 is SEHNR and CDR2 is FQNEAQ in the germline V gene (reference sequence). CDR3: CASSADSGARNTEAFF. CDR3 sequence (DNA): TGTGCCAGCAGCGCGGACTCAGGGGCGCGGAACACTGAAGCTTTCTTT.

This chain joins TRBV4-1 and TRBJ1-2; D uncertain. The germline V gene has CDR1 MGHRA and CDR2 YSYEKL. This CDR3 comprises 15 residues. Trimming removed 6 bases at V and 2 bases at J, with 16 bases between. CDR3 nucleotides: TGCGCCAGCAGTCCTCTCGTTGGAGGGAACTATGGCTACACCTTC. It encodes CASSPLVGGNYGYTF.

This clone was recorded once. The CDR3 end shows no conserved phenylalanine or tryptophan, and so a read error is likely. The limits of the CDR3 on the DNA are not certain, so only TCRdb's listed CDR3 is given. The chain links TRBV23-1 to TRBJ1-1; whether TRBD1, the table's D call, matches the DNA was not checked. TRBV23-1 counts as an open reading frame of uncertain function. Ends included, the CDR3 has 10 residues. This CDR3 is CASSQPARYG.

This chain connects TRBV11-3 to TRBJ2-1; 9 nucleotides agree with TRBD1. Germline values: CDR1 SGHNT, CDR2 YENEEA. The V and J ends lost 5 bases and 10 bases, in that order; junction bases with no gene match: 15. The CDR3 covers 16 residues. CDR3 nucleotides: TGTGCCAGCAGCCAATTTGGGACAGGGCTCAATGAAGAGCAGTTCTTC. Its protein is CASSQFGTGLNEEQFF.

The CDR3 region has the DNA TGTGCCAGCAGCTTAGCTGGGCTCGGCTACACCTTC. Translation: CASSLAGLGYTF. The chain carries TRBV7-6 and TRBJ1-2, with unresolved D. Germline values: CDR1 SGHVS, CDR2 FNYEAQ. Trimming left V 0 bases short and J 8 bases short, with 7 bases between. The CDR3 is made up of 12 amino acids. The variable domain in full, completed from reference TRBV7-6 and TRBJ1-2, reads GAGVSQSPRYKVTKRGQDVALRCDPISGHVSLYWYRQALGQGPEFLTYFNYEAQQDKSGLPNDRFSAERPEGSISTLTIQRTEQRDSAMYRCASSLAGLGYTFGSGTRLTVV.

The rearrangement uses TRBV6-1 and TRBJ2-3; 8 positions agree with TRBD2. CDR1 and CDR2 (germline): MNHNS, SASEGT. The CDR3 runs 16 residues. Trimming removed 3 bases from V and 6 bases from J; junction bases left unmatched: 11. The CDR3 nucleotides read TGTGCCAGCAGTGAGGGGCAACGGGGGGGCGGCGATACGCAGTATTTT. Translation gives CASSEGQRGGGDTQYF.

The chain joins TRBV6-1 to TRBJ1-4, with 10 positions matching TRBD1. Germline V gene lookup returns CDR1 MNHNS and CDR2 SASEGT. The CDR3 length is 15 residues. J lost 8 bases, V lost 3 bases, and 6 bases had no gene match. The CDR3 sequence: CASSDRDRGEEKLFF. DNA of the CDR3: TGTGCCAGCAGTGACCGGGACAGGGGTGAAGAAAAACTGTTTTTT.

CDR3 in amino acids: CASSEGQGKYEQYF. The DNA for the CDR3 is TGTGCCAGCAGTGAAGGTCAGGGTAAATACGAGCAGTACTTC. The V and J genes are TRBV6-1 and TRBJ2-7, with a tentative D call TRBD1 (5 bases). V was shortened by 1 base and J by 4 bases, with 11 bases between the two germline ends. This CDR3 has 14 residues. CDR1 and CDR2 (germline): MNHNS, SASEGT.

The rearrangement joins TRBV6-6 to TRBJ2-2, with D possibly TRBD2 on 7 matching bases. Germline values: CDR1 MNHNY, CDR2 SVGAGI (reference sequence). This CDR3 spans 16 amino acids. The germline V and J ends were trimmed by 4 bases and 7 bases, with 19 bases remaining between them. CDR3 nucleotide sequence: TGTGCCAGCAGTTGGGAGAGGGGGGGCCGAGGCGGGGAGCTGTTTTTT. Amino acid sequence: CASSWERGGRGGELFF.

This clone is termed medium-sized. V is TRBV5-1 and J is TRBJ2-1, with D possibly being TRBD1 (5 bases). The V and J ends lost 3 bases and 6 bases respectively, with 16 bases between them. CDR3 length: 15 residues. Looked up from germline, CDR1 is SGHRS and CDR2 is YFSETQ. CDR3: CASSSWTNSANEQFF. The CDR3 region has the DNA TGCGCCAGCAGCTCTTGGACAAATTCAGCCAATGAGCAGTTCTTC.

V and J are TRBV27 and TRBJ2-7; D remains ambiguous. V shed 0 bases and J shed 3 bases, with 12 bases lying between them. The length of the CDR3 is 15 residues. The germline CDR1 and CDR2 sequences are MNHEY and SMNVEV (reference sequence). The CDR3 here is CASSLSVADFYEQYF. The CDR3 DNA is TGTGCCAGCAGTTTATCGGTCGCGGATTTCTACGAGCAGTACTTC.

J is TRBJ2-7 and V is TRBV27; 10 positions agree with TRBD1. The V gene's germline CDR1 is MNHEY and CDR2 SMNVEV (reference sequence). CDR3 length equals 17 residues. V gave up 6 bases and J gave up 5 bases; unmatched junction bases: 16. CDR3 in amino acids: CASRTPGQGILADEQYF. The CDR3, as DNA: TGTGCCAGCAGAACTCCGGGACAGGGGATATTAGCGGACGAGCAGTACTTC.

V gene TRBV7-9 combines with J gene TRBJ2-1; the match to TRBD2 covers 9 bases. Germline CDR1 and CDR2: SEHNR and FQNEAQ (reference sequence). J lost 4 bases, V lost 1 base, and 5 bases had no gene match. This CDR3 has 16 residues. The CDR3 DNA is TGTGCCAGCAGCTTAGTCGGTAGCGGGAGATACAATGAGCAGTTCTTC. Residues: CASSLVGSGRYNEQFF.

This clone has a single count. The chain recombines TRBV4-1 with TRBJ1-1; D perhaps matches TRBD1 (6 bases). CDR3 length: 15 residues. The ends were cut back, 3 bases at V and 2 bases at J, with 13 bases in the middle. Germline-derived CDR1 and CDR2 are MGHRA and YSYEKL. This chain's CDR3 is CASSHNTGINTEAFF. In DNA form, the CDR3 reads TGCGCCAGCAGCCATAACACAGGGATAAACACTGAAGCTTTCTTT.

The chain couples TRBV19 to TRBJ1-3; D remains ambiguous. Germline V lookup: CDR1 LNHDA, CDR2 SQIVND (reference sequence). The CDR3 runs to 15 residues. Trimming cost V 3 bases and J 0 bases, with 9 bases left between them. The CDR3 coding sequence is TGTGCCAGTAGTATTGTCGGGTTCTCTGGAAACACCATATATTTT. Translating it yields CASSIVGFSGNTIYF. Variable domain in full (rest from reference TRBV19 and TRBJ1-3): DGGITQSPKYLFRKEGQNVTLSCEQNLNHDAMYWYRQDPGQGLRLIYYSQIVNDFQKGDIAEGYSVSREKKESFPLTVTSAQKNPTAFYLCASSIVGFSGNTIYFGEGSWLTVV.

This chain connects TRBV13 to TRBJ2-7; 15 bases are shared with TRBD2. Trimming at V came to 3 bases and at J to 4 bases, leaving 10 bases not matched to a gene. The CDR3 sequence is 18 residues long. From germline, CDR1 is PRHDT and CDR2 FYEKMQ (reference sequence). The CDR3 spells CASSFRTSGRAEEYEQYF. The CDR3 DNA reads as TGTGCCAGCAGCTTCCGGACTAGCGGGAGGGCCGAGGAGTACGAGCAGTACTTC. Complete variable domain (other parts from reference TRBV13 and TRBJ2-7): AAGVIQSPRHLIKEKRETATLKCYPIPRHDTVYWYQQGPGQDPQFLISFYEKMQSDKGSIPDRFSAQQFSDYHSELNMSSLELGDSALYFCASSFRTSGRAEEYEQYFGPGTRLTVT.

The chain combines TRBV10-3 with TRBJ2-5; 8 bases line up with TRBD1. Germline values: CDR1 ENHRY, CDR2 SYGVKD. J lost 4 bases, V lost 0 bases, and 7 bases had no gene match. This CDR3 has 16 residues. CDR3 DNA sequence: TGTGCCATCAGTGAGTCGGCAGGGGGCGCAGGAGAGACCCAGTACTTC. The encoded protein is CAISESAGGAGETQYF.

This chain links TRBV25-1 with TRBJ2-5, with D possibly matching TRBD1 (5 bases). Trimming left V 2 bases short and J 1 base short, with 11 bases between. Germline lookup yields CDR1 MGHDK and CDR2 SYGVNS. The CDR3 runs 15 residues. The DNA for the CDR3 is TGTGCCAGCAGTGAACCAGGGCATCTCCAAGAGACCCAGTACTTC. The encoded protein is CASSEPGHLQETQYF.

V is TRBV14 and J is TRBJ2-1, with 11 bases identical to TRBD1. The junction had 4 bases not matched to a gene; V was cut back by 5 bases and J by 7 bases. Germline CDR1 SGHDN, CDR2 FVKESK. CDR3 length equals 14 residues. CDR3 DNA: TGTGCCAGCAGCTGGGACAGGGGGGGGAATGAGCAGTTCTTC. Translation: CASSWDRGGNEQFF.

The chain has TRBV6-1 and TRBJ2-7; 9 bases are a match to TRBD1. Looked up from germline, CDR1 is MNHNS and CDR2 is SASEGT. With V trimmed by 7 bases and J by 5 bases, 12 bases remained unmatched. CDR3 length equals 15 residues. CDR3 bases: TGTGCCAGCATCCCTAGACAGGGGGGAATCAACGAGCAGTACTTC. It translates to CASIPRQGGINEQYF.